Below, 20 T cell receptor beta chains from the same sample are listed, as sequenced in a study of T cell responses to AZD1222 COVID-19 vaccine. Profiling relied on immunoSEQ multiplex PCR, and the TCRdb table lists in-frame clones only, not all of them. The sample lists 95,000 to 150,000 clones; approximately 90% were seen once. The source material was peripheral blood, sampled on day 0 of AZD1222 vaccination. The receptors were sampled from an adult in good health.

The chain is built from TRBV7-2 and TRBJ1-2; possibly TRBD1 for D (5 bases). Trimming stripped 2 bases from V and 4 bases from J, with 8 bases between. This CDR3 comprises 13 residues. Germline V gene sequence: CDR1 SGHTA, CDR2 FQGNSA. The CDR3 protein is CASSLSGTYGYTF. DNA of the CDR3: TGTGCCAGCAGCTTATCGGGGACCTATGGCTACACCTTC.

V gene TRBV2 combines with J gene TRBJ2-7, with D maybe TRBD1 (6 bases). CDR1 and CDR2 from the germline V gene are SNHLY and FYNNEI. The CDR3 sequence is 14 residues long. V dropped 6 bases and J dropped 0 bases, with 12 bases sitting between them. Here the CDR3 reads CASRGQRSSYEQYF. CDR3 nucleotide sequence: TGTGCCAGCAGAGGACAGAGGAGCTCCTACGAGCAGTACTTC. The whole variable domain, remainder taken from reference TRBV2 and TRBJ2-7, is EPEVTQTPSHQVTQMGQEVILRCVPISNHLYFYWYRQILGQKVEFLVSFYNNEISEKSEIFDDQFSVERPDGSNFTLKIRSTKLEDSAMYFCASRGQRSSYEQYFGPGTRLTVT.

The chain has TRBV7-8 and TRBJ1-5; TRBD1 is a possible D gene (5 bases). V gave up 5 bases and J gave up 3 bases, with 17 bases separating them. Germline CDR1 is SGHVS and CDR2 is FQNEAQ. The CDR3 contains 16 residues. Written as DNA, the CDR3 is TGTGCCAGCAGCCCCCCCGGTAGAGGGGTCAATCAGCCCCAGCATTTT. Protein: CASSPPGRGVNQPQHF.

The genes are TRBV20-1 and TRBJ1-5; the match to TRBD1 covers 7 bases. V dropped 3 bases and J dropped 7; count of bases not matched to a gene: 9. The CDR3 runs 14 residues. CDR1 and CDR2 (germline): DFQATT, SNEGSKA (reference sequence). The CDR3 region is CSASVDRFRQPQHF. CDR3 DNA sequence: TGCAGTGCTAGTGTGGACAGGTTTCGCCAGCCCCAGCATTTT.

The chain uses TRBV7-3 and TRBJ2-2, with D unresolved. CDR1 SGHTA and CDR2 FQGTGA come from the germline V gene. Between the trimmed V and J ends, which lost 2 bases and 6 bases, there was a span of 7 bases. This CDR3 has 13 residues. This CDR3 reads CASSLARAGELFF. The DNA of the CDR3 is TGTGCCAGCAGCTTAGCAAGAGCCGGGGAGCTGTTTTTT.

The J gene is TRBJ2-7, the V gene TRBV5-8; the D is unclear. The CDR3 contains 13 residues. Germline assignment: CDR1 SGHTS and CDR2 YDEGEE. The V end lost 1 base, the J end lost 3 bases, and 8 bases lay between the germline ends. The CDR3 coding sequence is TGTGCCAGCAGCTTGACAGTTCTCTACGAGCAGTACTTC. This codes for CASSLTVLYEQYF.

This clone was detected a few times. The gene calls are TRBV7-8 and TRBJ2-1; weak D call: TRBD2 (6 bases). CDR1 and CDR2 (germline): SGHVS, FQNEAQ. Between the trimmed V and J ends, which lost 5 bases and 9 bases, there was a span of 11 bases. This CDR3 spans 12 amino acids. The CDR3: CASSNGGAEQFF. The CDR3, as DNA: TGTGCCAGCAGCAACGGGGGTGCTGAGCAGTTCTTC.

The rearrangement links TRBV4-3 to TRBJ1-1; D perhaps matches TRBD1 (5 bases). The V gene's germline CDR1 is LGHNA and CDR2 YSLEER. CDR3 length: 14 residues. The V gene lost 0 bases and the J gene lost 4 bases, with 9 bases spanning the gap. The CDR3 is CASSQDQGRTEAFF. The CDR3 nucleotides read TGCGCCAGCAGCCAAGATCAGGGTCGCACTGAAGCTTTCTTT.

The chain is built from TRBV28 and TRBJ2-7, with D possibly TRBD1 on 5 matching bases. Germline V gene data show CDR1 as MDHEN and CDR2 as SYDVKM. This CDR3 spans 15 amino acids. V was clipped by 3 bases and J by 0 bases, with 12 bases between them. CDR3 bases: TGTGCCAGCAGTTTTCCGGACACATCCTCCTACGAGCAGTACTTC. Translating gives CASSFPDTSSYEQYF. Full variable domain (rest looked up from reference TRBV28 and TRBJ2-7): DVKVTQSSRYLVKRTGEKVFLECVQDMDHENMFWYRQDPGLGLRLIYFSYDVKMKEKGDIPEGYSVSREKKERFSLILESASTNQTSMYLCASSFPDTSSYEQYFGPGTRLTVT.

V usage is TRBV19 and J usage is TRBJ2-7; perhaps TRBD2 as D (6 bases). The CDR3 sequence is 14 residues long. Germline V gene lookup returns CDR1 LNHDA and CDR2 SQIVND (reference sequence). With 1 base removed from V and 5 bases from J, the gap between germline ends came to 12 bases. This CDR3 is CASSIGRGVDEQYF. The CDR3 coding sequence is TGTGCCAGTAGTATAGGGAGGGGCGTGGACGAGCAGTACTTC.

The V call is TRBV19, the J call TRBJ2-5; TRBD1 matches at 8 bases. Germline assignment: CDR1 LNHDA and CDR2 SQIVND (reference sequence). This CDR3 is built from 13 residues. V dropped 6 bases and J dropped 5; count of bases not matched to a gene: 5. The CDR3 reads CASRLTGEETQYF. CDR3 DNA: TGTGCCAGTAGATTGACAGGGGAGGAGACCCAGTACTTC.

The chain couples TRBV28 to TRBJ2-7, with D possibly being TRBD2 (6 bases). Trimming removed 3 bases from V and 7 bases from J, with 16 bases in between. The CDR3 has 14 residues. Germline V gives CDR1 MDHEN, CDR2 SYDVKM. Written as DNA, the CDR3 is TGTGCCAGCAGTTTGTACATTGGAGGGGATGAGCAGTACTTC. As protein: CASSLYIGGDEQYF.

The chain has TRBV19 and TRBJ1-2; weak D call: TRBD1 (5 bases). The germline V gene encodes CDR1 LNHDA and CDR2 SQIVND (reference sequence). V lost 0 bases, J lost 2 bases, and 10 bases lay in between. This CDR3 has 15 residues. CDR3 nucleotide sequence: TGTGCCAGTAGTATAGACAGGACACGGAACTATGGCTACACCTTC. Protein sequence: CASSIDRTRNYGYTF.

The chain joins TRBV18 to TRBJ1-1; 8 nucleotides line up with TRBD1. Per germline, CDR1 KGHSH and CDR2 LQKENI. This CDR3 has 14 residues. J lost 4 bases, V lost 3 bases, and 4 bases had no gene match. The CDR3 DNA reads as TGTGCCAGCTCACCGGACAGGGTGGGCACTGAAGCTTTCTTT. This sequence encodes CASSPDRVGTEAFF.

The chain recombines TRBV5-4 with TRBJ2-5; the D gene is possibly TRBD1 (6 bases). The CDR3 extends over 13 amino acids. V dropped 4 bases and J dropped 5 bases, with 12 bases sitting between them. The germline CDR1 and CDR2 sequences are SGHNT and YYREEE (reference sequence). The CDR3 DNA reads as TGTGCCAGCAGCCCAGGGGCGTCGGAGACCCAGTACTTC. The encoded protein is CASSPGASETQYF.

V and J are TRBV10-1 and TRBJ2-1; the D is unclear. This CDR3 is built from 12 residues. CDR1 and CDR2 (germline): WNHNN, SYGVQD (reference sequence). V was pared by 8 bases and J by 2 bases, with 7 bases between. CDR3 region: CASPTPYNEQFF. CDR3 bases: TGCGCCAGCCCTACCCCCTACAATGAGCAGTTCTTC.

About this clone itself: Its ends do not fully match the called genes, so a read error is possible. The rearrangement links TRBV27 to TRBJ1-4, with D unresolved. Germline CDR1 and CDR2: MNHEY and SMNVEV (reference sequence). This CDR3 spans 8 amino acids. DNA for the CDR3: TGTGCCAGCAGCAAAGGGCCTTTT. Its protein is CASSKGPF.

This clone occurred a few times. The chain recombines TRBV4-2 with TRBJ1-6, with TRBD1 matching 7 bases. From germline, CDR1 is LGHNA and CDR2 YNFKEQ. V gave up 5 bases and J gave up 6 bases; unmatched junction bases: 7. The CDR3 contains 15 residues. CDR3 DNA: TGTGCCAGCAGCGAGAGAGGGACAGTTAATTCACCCCTCCACTTT. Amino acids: CASSERGTVNSPLHF.

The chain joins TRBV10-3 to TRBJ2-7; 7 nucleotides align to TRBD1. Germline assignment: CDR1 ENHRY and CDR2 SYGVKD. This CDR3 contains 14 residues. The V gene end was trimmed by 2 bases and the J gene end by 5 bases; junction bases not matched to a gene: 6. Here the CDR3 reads CAISERPTGNEQYF. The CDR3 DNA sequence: TGTGCCATCAGTGAGCGACCGACAGGGAACGAGCAGTACTTC.

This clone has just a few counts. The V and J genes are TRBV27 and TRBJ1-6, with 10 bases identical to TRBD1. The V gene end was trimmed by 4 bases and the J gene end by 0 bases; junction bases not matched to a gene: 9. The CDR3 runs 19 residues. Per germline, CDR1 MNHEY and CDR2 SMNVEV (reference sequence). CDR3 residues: CASSSRDRGYSSYNSPLHF. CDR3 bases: TGTGCCAGCAGTTCCCGGGACAGGGGATACAGCTCCTATAATTCACCCCTCCACTTT.